The clone carrying this TCR beta chain appeared a single time. Sequencing used immunoSEQ multiplex PCR; TCRdb keeps in-frame clones, though not all of them. Among more than 100,000 clones listed, approximately 90% were seen once. Germline-derived CDR1 and CDR2 are SGHKS and YYEKEE (reference sequence). Trimming removed 1 base at V and 2 bases at J, with 13 bases between. The CDR3 is made up of 15 amino acids. These data belong to a study of radiation and T cells in renal cell carcinoma. Time point denoted: blood 2 weeks post-SBRT. The treatment here: 15 Gy SBRT to primary tumor, nephrectomy 4 weeks later.

The sequences come from blood, collected from a patient whose treatment included radiotherapy and nephrectomy. The receptor's source is a woman between 65 and 79 years old with renal cell carcinoma. The gene calls are TRBV5-5 and TRBJ2-7; D possibly corresponds to TRBD2 (6 bases). The CDR3 is CASSLLGLGAYEQYF. CDR3 in DNA: TGTGCCAGCAGCTTGCTGGGACTTGGCGCCTACGAGCAGTACTTC.